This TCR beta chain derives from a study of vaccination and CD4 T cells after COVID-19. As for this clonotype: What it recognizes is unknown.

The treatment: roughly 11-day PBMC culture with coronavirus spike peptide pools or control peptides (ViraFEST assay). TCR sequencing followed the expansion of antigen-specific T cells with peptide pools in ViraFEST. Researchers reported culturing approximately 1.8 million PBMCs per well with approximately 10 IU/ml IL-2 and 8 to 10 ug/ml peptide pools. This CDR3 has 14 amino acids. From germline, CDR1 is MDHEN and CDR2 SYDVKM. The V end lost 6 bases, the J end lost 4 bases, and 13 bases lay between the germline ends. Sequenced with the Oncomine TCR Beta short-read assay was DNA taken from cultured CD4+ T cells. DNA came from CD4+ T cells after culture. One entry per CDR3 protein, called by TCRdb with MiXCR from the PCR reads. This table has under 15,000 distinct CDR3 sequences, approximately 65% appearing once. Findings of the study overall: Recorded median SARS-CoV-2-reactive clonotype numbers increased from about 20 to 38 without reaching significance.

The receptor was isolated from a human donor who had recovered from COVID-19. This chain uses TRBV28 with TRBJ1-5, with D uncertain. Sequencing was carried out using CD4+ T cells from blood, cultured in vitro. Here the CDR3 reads CASRLVGSNQPQHF. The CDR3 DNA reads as TGTGCCAGCAGGTTAGTGGGGAGTAATCAGCCCCAGCATTTT.